This TCR beta chain appears in the sequencing data of a study of cytomegalovirus exposure and HLA in healthy donors (dated by TCRdb to about 2017). For the study in its entirety: According to an earlier analysis of 587 of the donors, about 190 million T cells yielded some 110 million unique TCR beta sequences and about 300 Gb of sequence data. Roughly 300 gigabases of sequencing data and approximately 91 million unique TCR sequences made up an early release that covered several hundred HLA-typed donors. The genetic ancestry cluster associated with self-reported Caucasian donors included 70% to 85% of the approximately 430 genotyped donors. The study was designed to test whether signatures of past pathogen exposure could be identified by cataloging public T cell receptors. The T cell repertoires of 666 subjects were profiled by immunosequencing and related to cytomegalovirus serostatus. Besides the first cohort of 550 to 750 subjects, a separate validation cohort made up of 90 to 150 different subjects was used. The study combined high-throughput TCR immunosequencing, statistical association of individual TCRs with disease status, and machine learning to predict cytomegalovirus infection status. In a later analysis, previously published TCR beta repertoires from fewer than 750 donors were re-analyzed and high-resolution HLA genotyping was added so that TCR occurrence patterns could be studied. Rather than drawing on any new phenotypic data, the later analysis identified candidate immune exposures from TCR beta sequences and the way those sequences occurred across donors. To decide whether each TCR beta V gene segment behaved as functional or pseudogenic, an earlier analysis of fewer than 750 of the donors relied on high-throughput TCR beta sequencing. Donor age, sex, ethnicity and CMV serostatus were collected together with the repertoire data. A later genetic analysis used genome-wide SNP genotypes for about 55% of the 666 donors, treating that subset as a discovery cohort. All discovery cohort repertoires had been generated on a single sequencing platform. HLA typing included class I and class II loci at four-digit resolution. The number of typed donors differed by locus: about 620-640 for A, B, C, DRB1 and DQB1; roughly 510 for DQA1; about 600 for DPA1; and about 450 for DPB1. Because of strong linkage in the cohort, 4 to 6 DR-DQ haplotypes were treated as single units for association and clustering. Among 398 genotyped donors of the cohort, an average of about 240,000 unique TCR beta nucleotide sequences were sequenced per donor, 15% to 20% of them non-productive.

For this chain, trimming is 0 bases at the V end and 0 bases at the J end, and the number of junction bases without a gene match is 18. In the germline V gene, CDR1 corresponds to SGHDN and CDR2 to FVKESK. The CDR3 sequence holds 21 residues, the cysteine and phenylalanine included. CDR3 DNA is the only sequence kept; it has 63 bases, read in frame from the first base. Library construction relied on the immunoSEQ multiplex PCR assay. A mixture of 60 forward primers for TCR Vbeta segments and 13 reverse primers for TCR Jbeta segments was used in the multiplex PCR. The CDR3 region of rearranged TCR beta genes was amplified from genomic DNA with a multiplex PCR assay. On the Illumina HiSeq System, the amplified TCR beta libraries were sequenced as 87-base-pair reads. On the study's bioinformatics: Across the roughly 670 repertoires, a later analysis counted tens of millions of unique TCR beta chains, 8.5 million to 12 million of which were shared by at least two donors. Raw reads were error-corrected and collapsed into unique sequences with a nearest-neighbor algorithm that merged closely related sequences to remove PCR and sequencing errors. To assign V, D and J gene segments, CDR3 sequences were aligned to IMGT reference sequences. For a sequence to be retained, at least a six-nucleotide match to both a V gene segment and a J gene segment was required. Rearrangements were called productive when the CDR3 lacked stop codons and stayed in frame with V and J; all others were non-productive. Following IMGT convention, CDR3 was defined as the stretch from the second conserved V-encoded cysteine up to the conserved J-encoded phenylalanine. The earlier analysis of some 550 of the donors excluded any sequence lacking an unambiguous match to a single V gene segment. An earlier analysis of 450 to 650 of the donors called V segments functional above 56.7% productive rearrangements and segregating when the between-donor standard deviation exceeded 5%. A statistical classification framework was built for diagnosing cytomegalovirus status from the catalog of TCR beta chain sequences. In a later analysis, TCR nucleotide sequences were compared against IMGT/GENE-DB human TR gene sequences so that V and J genes could be assigned. A later analysis assigned CDR3 sequences and most-parsimonious VDJ recombination scenarios with the TCRdist pipeline. In a later analysis, each TCR beta chain was defined by its CDR3 amino acid sequence together with its V-gene family, and reads without a unique V-gene family were excluded. To address suspected cross-contamination and a sequencing artifact, a later analysis removed roughly 640 highly shared, low-generation-probability nucleotide sequences. In a later analysis, a clonal expansion index was calculated for each public chain from normalized within-repertoire ranks of inferred template counts. A later analysis computed generation probabilities with a VDJ recombination model fitted to out-of-frame rearrangements, and checked the results against IGoR. In a later analysis, hypergeometric tests were used to score TCR-TCR, TCR-HLA and TCR-CMV co-occurrence, with a repertoire-size bias correction applied to TCR pairs. A later analysis estimated false discovery rates by permuting HLA or CMV assignments 20 times. A later analysis grouped co-occurring TCRs with DBSCAN, adding TCRdist sequence similarity when clustering within HLA-allele-positive subsets. Repertoires with fewer than 30,000 or more than 120,000 public chains, plus five repertoires with anomalous nucleotide sharing, were excluded from co-occurrence clustering. As stored in TCRdb, this immuneACCESS dataset retains in-frame rearrangements with V and J assigned. A fraction of the clones does not appear; measured against another copy, unresolved V genes explain less than half of the discrepancy, and the remainder lacks a known reason. From that table come the V and J calls and clone size; the DNA was used to work out D and trimming. The sample table contains around 190,000 clones; only one count was recorded for around 77% of them. The ten top clones hold less than 3.5% of the sample.

The cohort consisted of some 730 healthy bone marrow donors. All cohort members were sampled while nominally healthy, although unrecorded immune exposures were likely present. The donor was CMV seronegative and belonged to the group of several hundred seronegative cohort members. A peripheral blood sample was collected from each donor, and TCR beta sequencing was performed on peripheral blood mononuclear cells. Genomic DNA was extracted from the blood cell samples with the Qiagen DNeasy Blood Extraction Kit. This clone was observed a single time. The clone's antigen remains unknown. No much larger clone is present one base from it, and per-base qualities are unavailable. Study-level results and caveats: The presence/absence analyses assumed that sequencing depth was roughly uniform across donors, and that assumption may not be true. Some IMGT-functional V segments, including TRBV6-2 and TRBV6-3, could not be told apart with the 87-base-pair reads, so those segments were excluded. A further reported finding was that TCR beta sequences accurately predicted the HLA-A and HLA-B alleles for most subjects in the first cohort. According to a later analysis, most CMV-associated TCR beta chains appeared to be HLA-restricted, and the HLA associations seemed to be driven largely by CMV exposure. Correlated functional status among segregating V segments might reflect linkage disequilibrium, but an unknown experimental factor could not be ruled out. A group of highly shared sequence variants was considered likely to be a technical artifact of the sequencing pipeline. A later analysis reported that several top co-occurrence clusters appeared linked to parvovirus B19, influenza, CMV and Epstein-Barr virus. In this cohort, only TCR beta chains were sequenced, and detectable features were limited by the absence of alpha or paired-chain data. HLA typing was unavailable for some donors at each locus, so association tests used only the typed subset. In vitro tests confirmed that a few of the cytomegalovirus-associated TCR beta chains recognize cytomegalovirus antigens. It was suggested by the authors that the approach could potentially be generalized to other disease states and immunological phenotypes. The study gave a list of roughly 150 TCR beta chains associated with cytomegalovirus. According to a later analysis, TCR association rates differed among HLA loci, with DRB1 alleles showing the most associated TCRs and HLA-C alleles showing the fewest. A later analysis associated 15,000 to 20,000 TCR beta sequences with specific HLA alleles at a false discovery rate of 0.05. In an earlier analysis of several hundred of the donors, most TCR beta V segments were observed in productive rearrangements about 90% or about 30% of the time, broadly matching IMGT annotations. Compared with the 666-donor mean, donors in an Asian-associated ancestry cluster had fewer N-insertions in productive TCRs, according to a later genetic analysis. Immune exposure information for the cohort was limited to CMV serostatus. Most TCR sequences were observed very rarely across donors, whereas some public TCRs were present in many individuals. Compared with equally common non-associated chains, HLA-associated TCR beta chains in a later analysis were more clonally expanded and had lower generation probabilities. The classifier was reported to diagnose cytomegalovirus status with high specificity and sensitivity in both the original cohort and the validation cohort. Because counts were too low, roughly 17 rarely observed V segments, including chromosome 9 orphons, were left out of the earlier analysis of several hundred of the donors. Assigning TCR associations to individual alleles was difficult when HLA alleles, especially DR and DQ, strongly co-occurred. An association between a missense DCLRE1C variant and V-gene and J-gene trimming of TCR beta chains was found in a later genetic analysis and replicated in an independent cohort.

This sequence originates from a woman aged 25 to 39 in good health and CMV-seronegative. The chain was built from TRBV14 and TRBJ2-3; 7 bases in between match TRBD1. The material sequenced was PBMCs. The CDR3: CASSQDYGVQGIPTSTDTQYF. The DNA is TGTGCCAGCAGCCAAGATTACGGTGTACAGGGGATACCAACTAGCACAGATACGCAGTATTTT. The variable domain in full, with residues beyond the CDR3 obtained from the reference TRBV14 and TRBJ2-3 genes, is EAGVTQFPSHSVIEKGQTVTLRCDPISGHDNLYWYRRVMGKEIKFLLHFVKESKQDESGMPNNRFLAERTGGTYSTLKVQPAELEDSGVYFCASSQDYGVQGIPTSTDTQYFGPGTRLTVL.